Below, 2 T cell receptor beta chains from the same sample are listed, as sequenced in a study of T cell responses to AZD1222 COVID-19 vaccine (dated by TCRdb to 2020 to 2022). Libraries came from the immunoSEQ multiplex PCR assay. The clones in this table, taken by TCRdb from immuneACCESS, are in-frame only. Not every clone is retained; where verified, under half of the shortfall comes from an unresolved V gene, and the cause of the rest is unknown. For this sample the table gives 100,000 to 150,000 clones, of which about 90% were detected only once. The ten largest clones represent 1.1% of the sample. The time point label corresponds to: baseline before first vaccination. This material consisted of peripheral blood, taken on day 0 of AZD1222 vaccination. The receptors stem from an adult in good health.

J is TRBJ1-2 and V is TRBV9, with 7 positions matching TRBD1. The J segment lost 0 bases and the V segment lost 4 bases, leaving 6 bases of the junction unmatched. Germline CDR1 reads SGDLS; CDR2 reads YYNGEE. The CDR3 has 15 residues. CDR3 sequence: CASSPRTGSNYGYTF. The CDR3 nucleotides read TGTGCCAGCAGCCCGAGGACAGGCTCTAACTATGGCTACACCTTC.

The rearrangement links TRBV7-9 to TRBJ2-1; 9 bases match TRBD2. The germline gives CDR1 SEHNR, CDR2 FQNEAQ (reference sequence). J lost 9 bases, V lost 5 bases, and 20 bases had no gene match. This CDR3 contains 18 residues. The CDR3 loop is CASSPTSFVAGDFGEQFF. For the CDR3, the DNA is TGTGCCAGCAGCCCGACTTCCTTTGTAGCGGGAGATTTCGGTGAGCAGTTCTTC.